The clone carrying this T cell receptor beta chain was detected only a few times. As yet, its antigen is unknown. This specimen belongs to a study of blood T cells in healthy people across ages. On the study more broadly: There was about one barcoded beta molecule captured by template switching per two T cells. Study observations and caveats: Compared with aged donors, long-lived donors showed fewer expanded clones, suggesting selection. Unsorted PBMC input precluded a conclusive naive versus antigen-experienced comparison.

A second about 6 to 11 cycle PCR used barcoded and J-beta primers. TCRdb reanalysed the 5' RACE reads using MiXCR and keeps one entry per CDR3 protein. The sample carries under 800,000 distinct CDR3 sequences, around 21% recorded once. Each sample gave at least 6 million isolated PBMCs. This clonotype was sampled from an older man in good health. Sequenced sample: blood.

This CDR3 is CASSPPWGRDTQYF. CDR3 in DNA: TGTGCCAGCAGCCCCCCCTGGGGAAGGGATACGCAGTATTTT. The V gene is TRBV7-2, the J gene TRBJ2-3; D is unresolved. Germline loops: CDR1 SGHTA, CDR2 FQGNSA. The V end lost 5 bases, the J end lost 6 bases, and 15 bases lay between the germline ends. The CDR3 has 14 amino acids.